This TCR beta chain was recovered during a study of OX40 agonist ivuxolimab in advanced cancers. Study as a whole: Earlier anti-PD-1, anti-PD-L1 or anti-CTLA-4 therapy was permitted; 30% to 50% had received some. The study's findings and limits: Antigen specificity was not determined for the expanded peripheral T cells. In the 0.1-3.0 mg/kg groups, partial responders showed among the lowest expansion.

On this clone itself: Its specificity is unknown.

Sequencing used immunoSEQ multiplex PCR; TCRdb keeps in-frame clones, though not all of them. This table holds some 73,000 clones, about nine tenths found once. Autoimmune disease history or systemic immunosuppression excluded patients. CDR3 length: 15 residues. Germline values: CDR1 SGHAT, CDR2 FQNNGV. Trimming pared 5 bases from V and 5 bases from J, leaving 16 bases between. The rearrangement uses TRBV11-2 and TRBJ1-5; D may be TRBD1 (6 bases). This material consisted of CD4+ or CD8+ T cells sorted from blood, taken in a trial of the OX40 agonist ivuxolimab. This receptor was obtained from an adult with an advanced solid tumor such as melanoma, head and neck, liver or kidney cancer. CDR3 nucleotides: TGTGCCAGCAGCCAGGGGTTTGGACAGCATCAGCCCCAGCATTTT. The encoded protein is CASSQGFGQHQPQHF. Full variable domain (missing parts from reference TRBV11-2 and TRBJ1-5): EAGVAQSPRYKIIEKRQSVAFWCNPISGHATLYWYQQILGQGPKLLIQFQNNGVVDDSQLPKDRFSAERLKGVDSTLKIQPAKLEDSAVYLCASSQGFGQHQPQHFGDGTRLSIL.